The 2 T cell receptor beta chains listed next were all sequenced from one sample in a study of identifying expanded T cells in peripheral blood. TCRdb's table, derived via immunoSEQ multiplex PCR, lists solely in-frame clones and lacks some. Altogether around 100,000 clones are present, around 90% being singletons, with the ten largest covering more than 5.5%. The sequenced material came from blood. These receptors originate from a person between 18 and 75 years old in good health.

The chain uses TRBV10-3 and TRBJ1-2; 8 positions match TRBD1. From germline, CDR1 is ENHRY and CDR2 SYGVKD. V trimming: 10 bases; J trimming: 4 bases; junction bases outside the gene matches: 5. CDR3 length: 12 residues. CDR3 in amino acids: CATRTGSYGYTF. The CDR3 coding sequence is TGTGCCACCCGGACAGGGAGCTATGGCTACACCTTC.

The rearrangement links TRBV2 to TRBJ1-4; D call uncertain. The CDR3 extends over 15 amino acids. Between the trimmed V and J ends, which lost 8 bases and 4 bases, there was a span of 17 bases. CDR1 is SNHLY, CDR2 FYNNEI, per germline. The chain's CDR3 is CASGRGSRNNEKLFF. Here the CDR3 DNA reads TGTGCCAGCGGACGCGGAAGTCGGAATAATGAAAAACTGTTTTTT.